This T cell receptor (beta chain) appears in the sequencing data of a study of T cells expressing NK-cell markers. On the study more broadly: Beta-chain profiling covered CD3+CD56+NKG2C+, CD3+CD56+NKG2C- and CD3+CD56-NKG2C+ sorted subsets. The study's findings and limits: Roughly 1.0-7.0% of CD8+ T cells in about 6 donors belonged to dominant NKG2C+ clonotypes.

The germline V gene has CDR1 SGHNT and CDR2 YYREEE (reference sequence). The CDR3 spans 15 residues. About this clonotype itself: Its antigen remains unknown.

Reanalyzing the 5' RACE reads, TCRdb keeps one entry per CDR3 protein, without DNA. The table lists around 260,000 distinct CDR3 sequences. V and J are TRBV5-4 and TRBJ2-7; the TCRdb call, TRBD1, lacks DNA for checking. This TCR came from a woman between 18 and 75 years old in good health. The sample comprised blood T cells: a sorted CD56 or NKG2C T cell subset, CD4+ or CD8+ T cells, or bulk PBMC T cells (not recorded which). Here the CDR3 reads CASSLAGTGPYEQYF.